This T cell receptor beta chain is from a study of cytomegalovirus exposure and HLA in healthy donors (dated by TCRdb to about 2017). The study in broad terms: According to an earlier analysis of around 600 of the donors, about 190 million T cells yielded some 120 million unique TCR beta sequences and less than 300 Gb of sequence data. An early release covering just under 650 HLA-typed donors comprised about 300 gigabases of sequencing data and tens of millions of unique TCR sequences. Of the roughly 410 genotyped donors, 75% to 85% were placed in the genetic ancestry cluster associated with self-reported Caucasian donors. The study was designed to test whether signatures of past pathogen exposure could be identified by cataloging public T cell receptors. The study profiled the T cell repertoires of some 610 subjects by immunosequencing and related them to cytomegalovirus serostatus. Besides the first cohort of hundreds of subjects, a separate validation cohort made up of about 120 different subjects was used. To predict cytomegalovirus infection status, the study brought together high-throughput TCR immunosequencing, statistical association of individual TCRs with disease status, and machine learning. A later analysis re-examined previously published TCR beta repertoires from just over 650 donors and added high-resolution HLA genotyping to investigate patterns of TCR occurrence. In the later analysis, no new phenotypic data were used to find candidate immune exposures; instead, reliance was placed on TCR beta sequences and their occurrence across donors. An earlier analysis of around 580 of the donors used high-throughput TCR beta sequencing to judge whether each TCR beta V gene segment behaved as functional or pseudogenic. Alongside the repertoire data, information on donor age, sex, ethnicity and CMV serostatus was compiled. A later genetic analysis used genome-wide SNP genotypes for about 60% of the roughly 670 donors, treating that subset as a discovery cohort. All discovery cohort repertoires had been generated using a single sequencing platform. Class I and class II HLA loci were covered by the typing at four-digit resolution. The number of donors typed differed by locus, with about 629-640 for A, B, C, DRB1 and DQB1, roughly 520 for DQA1, 600 to 610 for DPA1, and around 430 for DPB1. Roughly 5 DR-DQ haplotypes were treated as single units for association and clustering because of strong linkage in the cohort. Among roughly 400 genotyped donors of the cohort, an average of approximately 250,000 unique TCR beta nucleotide sequences were sequenced per donor, roughly 20% of them non-productive. The research as a whole found: Linkage disequilibrium might explain the correlated functional status among segregating V segments, but an unknown experimental factor could not be ruled out. In vitro tests confirmed that a few of the cytomegalovirus-associated TCR beta chains recognize cytomegalovirus antigens. Immune exposure information for the cohort was limited to CMV serostatus. Because counts were too low, seventeen rarely observed V segments, including chromosome 9 orphons, were excluded from the earlier analysis of several hundred of the donors. A cluster of highly shared sequence variants was judged likely to represent a technical artifact of the sequencing pipeline. The authors suggested that the approach could potentially be generalized to other disease states and immunological phenotypes. Broadly in line with IMGT annotations, most TCR beta V segments showed up in productive rearrangements about 87% or about 30% of the time in an earlier analysis of 450 to 600 of the donors. Specific HLA alleles were associated with 16,951 TCR beta sequences at a false discovery rate of 0.05 in a later analysis. Compared with equally common non-associated chains, HLA-associated TCR beta chains in a later analysis were more clonally expanded and had lower generation probabilities. Presence/absence analyses assumed roughly uniform sequencing depth across donors, an assumption that may not hold. A further reported finding was that TCR beta sequences accurately predicted the HLA-A and HLA-B alleles for most subjects in the first cohort. When HLA alleles, especially DR and DQ, strongly co-occurred, TCR associations were difficult to assign to individual alleles. Compared with the approximately 600-donor mean, donors in an Asian-associated ancestry cluster had fewer N-insertions in productive TCRs, according to a later genetic analysis. The cohort was sequenced for TCR beta chains only, and without alpha or paired-chain data the features that could be detected were limited. The classifier was reported to diagnose cytomegalovirus status with high specificity and sensitivity in both the original cohort and the validation cohort. In a later analysis, several top co-occurrence clusters were reported to appear linked to parvovirus B19, influenza, CMV and Epstein-Barr virus. In a later genetic analysis, a missense DCLRE1C variant was associated with V-gene and J-gene trimming of TCR beta chains, and the association was replicated in an independent cohort. In a later analysis, TCR association rates were found to vary across HLA loci, with the most associated TCRs seen for DRB1 alleles and the fewest for HLA-C alleles. The study listed approximately 150 TCR beta chains as associated with cytomegalovirus. Because HLA typing was missing for some donors at each locus, association tests included only the typed subset. Most CMV-associated TCR beta chains appeared to be HLA-restricted in a later analysis, and the HLA associations seemed to be driven largely by CMV exposure. While some public TCRs were present in many individuals, most TCR sequences turned up only very rarely across donors.

The cohort comprised some 730 healthy bone marrow donors. Cohort members were all nominally healthy when sampled, although unrecorded immune exposures were likely present. The donor tested CMV seronegative, placing the donor among the 352 seronegative members of the cohort. Each donor provided a peripheral blood sample, and peripheral blood mononuclear cells were used for TCR beta sequencing. Genomic DNA was extracted from the blood cell samples with the Qiagen DNeasy Blood Extraction Kit. With respect to this clone: Its antigen is not yet known. The record has no base qualities; no much larger clone is one base away.

Library prep was done by the immunoSEQ multiplex PCR assay. For the multiplex PCR, a mixture combining 60 forward primers for TCR Vbeta segments and 13 reverse primers for TCR Jbeta segments was used. A multiplex PCR assay on genomic DNA amplified the CDR3 region of rearranged TCR beta genes. The Illumina HiSeq System was used to sequence the amplified TCR beta libraries as 87-base-pair reads. Per the original workflow: In a later analysis, 77 million or so unique TCR beta chains were counted across the 500 to 850 repertoires, and approximately 11 million of these chains were shared by at least two donors. Raw reads were error-corrected and collapsed into unique sequences with a nearest-neighbor algorithm that merged closely related sequences to remove PCR and sequencing errors. V, D and J gene segments were assigned by aligning CDR3 sequences to IMGT reference sequences. For a sequence to be retained, at least a six-nucleotide match to both a V gene segment and a J gene segment was required. Rearrangements were called productive when the CDR3 lacked stop codons and stayed in frame with V and J; all others were non-productive. CDR3 was defined by IMGT convention, running from the second conserved V-encoded cysteine to the conserved J-encoded phenylalanine. The earlier analysis of fewer than 750 of the donors excluded sequences that lacked an unambiguous match to a single V gene segment. An earlier analysis of a few hundred of the donors classified V segments as functional when productive rearrangements were above 56.7% and as segregating when the standard deviation between donors was above 5%. A statistical classification framework was developed to diagnose cytomegalovirus status using the catalog of TCR beta chain sequences. In a later analysis, TCR nucleotide sequences were compared against IMGT/GENE-DB human TR gene sequences so that V and J genes could be assigned. In a later analysis, CDR3 sequences and most-parsimonious VDJ recombination scenarios were assigned using the TCRdist pipeline. In a later analysis, each TCR beta chain was defined by its CDR3 amino acid sequence together with its V-gene family, and reads without a unique V-gene family were excluded. To address suspected cross-contamination and a sequencing artifact, a later analysis removed under 600 highly shared, low-generation-probability nucleotide sequences. For each public chain, a later analysis derived a clonal expansion index from normalized ranks of inferred template counts within each repertoire. A later analysis computed generation probabilities with a VDJ recombination model fitted to out-of-frame rearrangements, and checked the results against IGoR. Hypergeometric tests were used in a later analysis to score TCR-TCR, TCR-HLA and TCR-CMV co-occurrence, with a repertoire-size bias correction applied to the TCR pairs. In a later analysis, false discovery rates were estimated by permuting HLA or CMV assignments 20 times. In a later analysis, co-occurring TCRs were grouped using DBSCAN, and TCRdist sequence similarity was added for clustering within HLA-allele-positive subsets. Repertoires with fewer than 30,000 or more than 120,000 public chains, plus five repertoires with anomalous nucleotide sharing, were excluded from co-occurrence clustering. Held by TCRdb, this immuneACCESS table contains in-frame sequences only and omits some clones. Under half of the omission traces to an unresolved V gene where checked; the cause of the rest is unknown. The V and J calls and clone size come from that table; D and trimming were worked out from the DNA. For this sample the table gives some 150,000 clones, of which about 70% were detected only once. The ten largest clones represent less than 3.5% of the sample.

Material: PBMCs. The TCR sequence derives from a man aged 18-30 years in good health and CMV-seronegative.

The CDR3 reads CASSSGQITEAFF. The bases read TGCGCCAGCAGCTCGGGACAGATCACTGAAGCTTTCTTT. The rearrangement combines TRBV5-1 with TRBJ1-1; 7 central bases correspond to TRBD1. Reading the germline V gene gives CDR1 SGHRS and CDR2 YFSETQ. V loses 3 bases at its end and J loses 4 bases; junction bases beyond the gene matches: 3. Its CDR3 holds 13 amino acids, cysteine through phenylalanine. The read is trimmed to its CDR3 DNA, 39 bases read in frame from base 1.